The clone carrying this T cell receptor beta chain was observed a few times. No antigen is known for it. A junction end diverges from the germline sequence, so it may reflect a read error. MiXCR was run by TCRdb on the reads, yielding one entry per CDR3 protein. The profile shows some 500,000 distinct CDR3 sequences, about 33% of them singletons. Germline lookup yields CDR1 SGHDT and CDR2 YYEEEE. The CDR3 runs to 17 residues. The sample comes from a study of T cell repertoires in cytomegalovirus infection. Study conclusions and caveats: The ex vivo response showed dominance by HLA-C-restricted CMV-specific TCR beta clonotypes. Pooled public TCR beta family frequency picked out CMV carriers with the relevant HLA.

This specimen consisted of cultured PBMCs, obtained from culture after CMV antigen stimulation. The sequence came from a human donor in good health (CMV status not recorded). Some clones in this sample may be carry-over from other donors' samples. The chain employs TRBV5-6 and TRBJ2-4; 7 bases are a match to TRBD2. CDR3 DNA sequence: TGTGCCAGCAGCTTAGGGGAAACGAGACTAGCCCAAAACATTCAGTACTTC. Its translation: CASSLGETRLAQNIQYF.